This TCR beta chain was found in a study of blood T cell repertoires in COVID-19. At the level of the study: Material from acute and convalescent COVID-19 was sourced from the United States, Italy and Spain.

This CDR3 contains 15 residues. Trimming cost V 2 bases and J 5 bases; bases outside gene matches: 7. Germline V gene lookup returns CDR1 MNHEY and CDR2 SVGEGT. As handled by the study authors: Amplification from reference gene primers served as the basis for estimated nucleated cell counts. Only in-frame clones appear in the TCRdb table, and some are missing; sequencing was by immunoSEQ multiplex PCR. That table furnishes V, J and clone size, whereas the DNA furnished D and trimming. Here the sample spans approximately 90,000 clones, about 87% being singletons. The count of this clone is one. The TCR comes from a man in his sixties with acute or convalescent COVID-19. Sequencing used peripheral blood. The chain has TRBV6-2 or TRBV6-3 and TRBJ1-1, with TRBD1 matching over 8 bases. CDR3 protein: CASSYRAGGGTEAFF. For the CDR3, the DNA is TGTGCCAGCAGTTACAGGGCAGGGGGCGGGACTGAAGCTTTCTTT.